This paragraph covers one T cell receptor (beta chain) sequence. The antigen is not known. This sample was included in a study of cytomegalovirus exposure and HLA in healthy donors. Study findings and constraints: Most TCR beta V segments were productive about 90% or about 30% of the time in an earlier analysis.

The CDR3 sequence is 12 residues long. CDR1 MNHEY and CDR2 SMNVEV come from the germline V gene (reference sequence). With V trimmed by 10 bases and J by 4 bases, 4 bases remained unmatched. The PCR ran on 60 Vbeta and 13 Jbeta primers. Libraries were prepared by immunoSEQ multiplex PCR; TCRdb keeps only in-frame clonotypes and omits some of them. The sample has about 94,000 clones, around 74% seen once. The sequence was collected from a man aged 35-49 years in good health and CMV-seropositive. The source material was PBMCs. The rearrangement uses TRBV27 and TRBJ2-7; TRBD1 matches at 10 bases. The DNA of the CDR3 is TGTGCCACCAGACAGGGGGCTTACGAGCAGTACTTC. This sequence encodes CATRQGAYEQYF.